The next 26 T cell receptor beta chains were all read from a single sample in a study of siplizumab effects on memory and regulatory T cells. Some clones are missing from TCRdb's copy, which holds only in-frame ones; the method was immunoSEQ multiplex PCR. The table shows more than 85,000 clones, with 92% occurring only once. Input material: Tregs sorted from blood. The receptors stem from a human donor in good health.

V is TRBV7-2 and J is TRBJ1-5; no reliable D call. Germline CDR1 and CDR2: SGHTA and FQGNSA. V was clipped by 0 bases and J by 2 bases, with 11 bases between them. The CDR3 covers 16 residues. The CDR3 bases are TGTGCCAGCAGCTTAGCCCCCCGAACAGGCAATCAGCCCCAGCATTTT. Encoded protein: CASSLAPRTGNQPQHF.

CDR3 sequence reads: CASSIVKGDYEQFF. The CDR3 coding sequence is TGTGCCAGTAGTATAGTGAAAGGGGACTATGAGCAGTTCTTC. This chain links TRBV19 with TRBJ2-1; tentative D call: TRBD2 (6 bases). CDR3 length equals 14 residues. The germline gives CDR1 LNHDA, CDR2 SQIVND (reference sequence). Trimming took off 1 base at V and 8 bases at J, with 12 bases between the two ends.

V usage is TRBV7-3 and J usage is TRBJ1-1; perhaps TRBD1 as D (5 bases). The CDR3 contains 13 residues. V lost 8 bases, J lost 0 bases, and 10 bases lay in between. Germline loops: CDR1 SGHTA, CDR2 FQGTGA. The CDR3 loop is CASGAGMNTEAFF. CDR3 sequence (DNA): TGTGCCAGCGGGGCGGGTATGAACACTGAAGCTTTCTTT.

V is TRBV19 and J is TRBJ2-3; D remains unclear. Per the germline V gene, CDR1 is LNHDA and CDR2 is SQIVND (reference sequence). The ends were cut back, 4 bases at V and 2 bases at J, with 4 bases in the middle. This CDR3 is built from 12 residues. CDR3 loop: CASSRFTDTQYF. The CDR3 nucleotides read TGTGCCAGTAGTAGATTCACAGATACGCAGTATTTT.

V and J are TRBV6-5 and TRBJ1-1; D gene uncertain. Germline CDR1 is MNHEY and CDR2 is SVGAGI. CDR3 length equals 14 residues. V lost 7 bases and J lost 4, with 16 bases in between. CDR3 nucleotide sequence: TGTGCCAGCACCCCCGGGGTCCCGAGCACTGAAGCTTTCTTT. It encodes CASTPGVPSTEAFF.

The J gene is TRBJ2-1, the V gene TRBV28; perhaps TRBD2 as D (5 bases). V dropped 5 bases and J dropped 10 bases, with 21 bases sitting between them. The germline V gene encodes CDR1 MDHEN and CDR2 SYDVKM. The CDR3 runs 15 residues. In DNA form, the CDR3 reads TGTGCCAGCAGTGGGTTGAACCCGCTTGGAGGCGAGCAGTTCTTC. It encodes CASSGLNPLGGEQFF.

The chain has TRBV10-2 and TRBJ2-7; 7 nucleotides match TRBD2. This CDR3 is 18 amino acids long. Germline CDR1 WSHSY, CDR2 SAAADI. Trimming removed 1 base from V and 5 bases from J; junction bases left unmatched: 17. Here the CDR3 reads CASSEFIGGDPRGDEQYF. The DNA of the CDR3 is TGCGCCAGCAGTGAGTTTATCGGCGGGGACCCACGGGGGGACGAGCAGTACTTC.

V is TRBV19 and J is TRBJ2-7; D not certain. Germline-derived CDR1 and CDR2 are LNHDA and SQIVND (reference sequence). This CDR3 spans 15 amino acids. Trimming left V 6 bases short and J 9 bases short, with 24 bases between. The CDR3 DNA reads TGTGCCAGTAGCCCTCGTGGGCTAGAACTTTTTAGGCAGTACTTC. Translated: CASSPRGLELFRQYF.

This clone has a single count. The J gene is TRBJ2-2, the V gene TRBV9; 8 positions match TRBD1. Germline-derived CDR1 and CDR2 are SGDLS and YYNGEE. The CDR3 length is 15 residues. V shed 4 bases and J 5 bases; nucleotides not matched to a gene: 7. In DNA form, the CDR3 reads TGTGCCAGCAGCTCCAGGGGGCTGGGTACCGGGGAGCTGTTTTTT. This translates into CASSSRGLGTGELFF.

The chain couples TRBV11-3 to TRBJ2-3; D uncertain. The V gene lost 4 bases and the J gene lost 0 bases, with 11 bases spanning the gap. CDR1 and CDR2 from the germline V gene are SGHNT and YENEEA. This CDR3 is 15 amino acids long. CDR3: CASSYGAYSTDTQYF. As DNA, the CDR3 is TGTGCCAGCAGCTACGGAGCGTACAGCACAGATACGCAGTATTTT.

This clone occurred once. This chain links TRBV9 with TRBJ2-1, with 7 bases identical to TRBD2. CDR1 is SGDLS and CDR2 is YYNGEE in the germline V gene. V dropped 0 bases and J dropped 5; count of bases not matched to a gene: 8. The CDR3 consists of 16 residues. CDR3 sequence (DNA): TGTGCCAGCAGCGTAGAGCGCGGGAGAAGGAACAATGAGCAGTTCTTC. This translates into CASSVERGRRNNEQFF.

V usage is TRBV28 and J usage is TRBJ2-5; D gene unclear. CDR1 and CDR2 from the germline V gene are MDHEN and SYDVKM. V was shortened by 7 bases and J by 3 bases, with 6 bases between the two germline ends. The CDR3 is 11 amino acids. DNA of the CDR3: TGTGCCAGCACCCACAAAGAGACCCAGTACTTC. It codes for CASTHKETQYF.

This clone has a single count. The chain uses TRBV10-3 and TRBJ2-1; possibly TRBD1 for D (6 bases). V was shortened by 9 bases and J by 7 bases, with 19 bases between the two germline ends. This CDR3 region has 14 residues. Germline values: CDR1 ENHRY, CDR2 SYGVKD. CDR3 nucleotides: TGTGCCATAAGGGACAACCAGCGACCTAATGAGCAGTTCTTC. Protein: CAIRDNQRPNEQFF.

J is TRBJ1-6 and V is TRBV5-1; D uncertain. Germline V gene sequence: CDR1 SGHRS, CDR2 YFSETQ. Trimming pared 0 bases from V and 4 bases from J, leaving 5 bases between. The CDR3 length is 14 residues. The CDR3 region is CASSLAGYNSPLHF. CDR3 coding DNA: TGCGCCAGCAGCTTGGCTGGGTATAATTCACCCCTCCACTTT.

The chain is built from TRBV5-1 and TRBJ2-7, with D maybe TRBD2 (6 bases). V gave up 4 bases and J gave up 3 bases, with 14 bases separating them. Germline lookup yields CDR1 SGHRS and CDR2 YFSETQ. This CDR3 contains 14 residues. This CDR3 is CASSPSGGRYEQYF. The CDR3 nucleotides are TGCGCCAGCAGCCCGTCCGGGGGTCGCTACGAGCAGTACTTC.

The gene calls are TRBV19 and TRBJ2-1; 7 bases match TRBD2. This CDR3 contains 15 residues. CDR1 and CDR2 from the germline V gene are LNHDA and SQIVND (reference sequence). J gave up 0 bases and V 7 bases, and 6 bases lay outside the gene matches. The CDR3 bases are TGTGCCAGTACCCCCGGGGGGAGCTCCTACAATGAGCAGTTCTTC. It codes for CASTPGGSSYNEQFF.

V is TRBV6-6 and J is TRBJ2-5; possibly TRBD1 for D (7 bases). V gave up 6 bases and J gave up 5 bases, with 10 bases separating them. CDR1 is MNHNY and CDR2 is SVGAGI in the germline V gene (reference sequence). The CDR3 is 12 amino acids. The CDR3 region is CASSQGGETQYF. CDR3 sequence (DNA): TGTGCCAGCAGCCAGGGGGGTGAGACCCAGTACTTC.

The chain couples TRBV27 to TRBJ2-1; the match to TRBD2 covers 11 bases. CDR3 length: 13 residues. Trimming at V came to 8 bases and at J to 7 bases, leaving 4 bases not matched to a gene. Germline V lookup: CDR1 MNHEY, CDR2 SMNVEV (reference sequence). As DNA, the CDR3 is TGTGCCAGCTCACTAGCGGGAGTTAATGAGCAGTTCTTC. Translating gives CASSLAGVNEQFF.

The chain recombines TRBV27 with TRBJ2-1, with 8 nucleotides matching TRBD1. V shed 6 bases and J 7 bases; nucleotides not matched to a gene: 5. CDR1 and CDR2 (germline): MNHEY, SMNVEV (reference sequence). The CDR3 runs 13 residues. CDR3 in amino acids: CASRLTGGNEQFF. The CDR3 DNA is TGTGCCAGCAGACTAACAGGGGGGAATGAGCAGTTCTTC.

This sequence joins TRBV5-1 and TRBJ2-5; D unresolved. The CDR3 contains 13 residues. The germline V gene encodes CDR1 SGHRS and CDR2 YFSETQ. Trimming took off 4 bases at V and 1 base at J, with 8 bases between the two ends. The CDR3 loop reads CASSGPFQETQYF. The DNA of the CDR3 is TGCGCCAGCAGCGGGCCGTTCCAAGAGACCCAGTACTTC.

V usage is TRBV11-2 and J usage is TRBJ2-5, with 8 bases fitting TRBD2. The V gene end was trimmed by 1 base and the J gene end by 2 bases; junction bases not matched to a gene: 15. The CDR3 has 19 amino acids. The germline V gene has CDR1 SGHAT and CDR2 FQNNGV. The CDR3 DNA follows: TGTGCCAGCAGCTTAGCCTACGGGTGGGCGGGAGGTCGGCAAGAGACCCAGTACTTC. Residues: CASSLAYGWAGGRQETQYF.

The genes are TRBV7-9 and TRBJ2-5; 7 nucleotides match TRBD2. This CDR3 is 13 amino acids long. With 5 bases clipped from V and 1 base from J, the junction kept 1 base outside the gene matches. Germline-derived CDR1 and CDR2 are SEHNR and FQNEAQ (reference sequence). In nucleotides, the CDR3 is TGTGCCAGCAGCCGCGGGGGCCAAGAGACCCAGTACTTC. Residues: CASSRGGQETQYF.

This chain links TRBV10-3 with TRBJ1-1; D is perhaps TRBD1 (5 bases). The CDR3 is made up of 12 amino acids. Germline V gene lookup returns CDR1 ENHRY and CDR2 SYGVKD. With 6 bases removed from V and 7 bases from J, the gap between germline ends came to 12 bases. The CDR3 spells CAISLGGSEAFF. CDR3 in DNA: TGTGCCATCAGCCTGGGGGGTAGTGAAGCTTTCTTT.

The chain recombines TRBV28 with TRBJ2-7; the match to TRBD2 covers 13 bases. V was pared by 5 bases and J by 7 bases, with 8 bases of the junction left unmatched. CDR1 is MDHEN, CDR2 SYDVKM, per germline. The CDR3 covers 15 residues. The CDR3 protein is CASSLTSGRAREQYF. The DNA of the CDR3 is TGTGCCAGCAGTCTCACTAGCGGGAGGGCTCGAGAGCAGTACTTC.

The chain is built from TRBV15 and TRBJ2-2; TRBD1 aligns across 10 bases. The CDR3 is 17 amino acids. Germline CDR1 is LNHNV and CDR2 is YYDKDF (reference sequence). The J segment lost 3 bases and the V segment lost 3 bases, leaving 7 bases of the junction unmatched. The DNA for the CDR3 is TGTGCCACCAGCAGTCTTAGGACAGGGGGTTACACCGGGGAGCTGTTTTTT. Translated, it gives CATSSLRTGGYTGELFF.

V and J are TRBV27 and TRBJ2-7, with a possible D match to TRBD2 (6 bases). V lost 2 bases and J lost 1, with 12 bases in between. The CDR3 is made up of 15 amino acids. Germline loops: CDR1 MNHEY, CDR2 SMNVEV (reference sequence). The CDR3 DNA reads TGTGCCAGCAGTTTAAGTCCCGGACTATCCTACGAGCAGTACTTC. Translating gives CASSLSPGLSYEQYF.